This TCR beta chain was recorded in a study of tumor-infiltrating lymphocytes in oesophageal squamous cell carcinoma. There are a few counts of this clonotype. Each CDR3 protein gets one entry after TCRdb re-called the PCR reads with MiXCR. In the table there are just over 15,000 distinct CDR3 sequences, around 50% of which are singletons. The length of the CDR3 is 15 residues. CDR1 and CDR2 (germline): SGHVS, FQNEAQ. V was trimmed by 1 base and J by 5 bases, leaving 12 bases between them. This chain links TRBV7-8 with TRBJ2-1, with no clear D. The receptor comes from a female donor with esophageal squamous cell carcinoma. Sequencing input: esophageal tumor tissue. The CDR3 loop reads CASSLVGQVNNEQFF. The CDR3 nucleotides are TGTGCCAGCAGCTTAGTCGGGCAGGTCAACAATGAGCAGTTCTTC.